This T cell receptor (beta chain) is drawn from a study of T-cell memory formation after mild COVID-19. Study at large: Each donor largely had its own TCR clusters. Study outcomes and limitations: Pre-infection memory showed some responding clones, and this suggested that cross-reactive memory joined. SARS-CoV-2 specificity of second-wave clones peaking day 37 was unconfirmed.

This clonotype showed up many times. Its antigen is unknown. The 5'RACE method, run with constant-segment primers, produced TCR alpha and TCR beta cDNA libraries (carrying sample barcodes and UMIs). One entry per CDR3 protein, called by TCRdb with MiXCR from the 5' RACE reads. The table has 500,000 to 600,000 distinct CDR3 sequences, 18% seen once; the top ten hold 12%. The clonotype comes from an adult woman who had mild COVID-19 (a few samples of this study predate the infection). Cell type and time point are not known. Input material: PBMCs or a T cell subset sorted from them (not recorded which).

This CDR3 reads CASRHQGQGAKLGYNEQFF. The CDR3 DNA reads as TGTGCCAGCAGACATCAAGGACAGGGGGCTAAACTGGGGTACAATGAGCAGTTCTTC. This chain uses TRBV6-2 or TRBV6-3 with TRBJ2-1, with 11 bases that match TRBD1. Germline V gives CDR1 MNHEY, CDR2 SVGEGT. The CDR3 has 19 residues. V trimming: 6 bases; J trimming: 4 bases; junction bases outside the gene matches: 17.